Shown below are 16 T cell receptor beta chains from a single sample sequenced in a study of cytomegalovirus exposure and HLA in healthy donors. With 60 Vbeta and 13 Jbeta primers, the PCR was carried out. The assay was immunoSEQ multiplex PCR, and TCRdb's table has in-frame clones only and misses some. The sample holds roughly 110,000 clones, about four fifths seen once. The specimen sequenced was PBMCs. These receptors originate from a man aged 30-40 years in good health and CMV-seropositive.

The chain is built from TRBV9 and TRBJ1-2; the match to TRBD1 covers 12 bases. CDR1 SGDLS and CDR2 YYNGEE come from the germline V gene. V dropped 3 bases and J dropped 3; count of bases not matched to a gene: 3. The CDR3 extends over 15 amino acids. CDR3 amino acids: CASSEGQGAYYGYTF. The CDR3 nucleotides read TGTGCCAGCAGCGAGGGACAGGGGGCATACTATGGCTACACCTTC.

This clone was picked up a small number of times. V and J are TRBV5-5 and TRBJ1-4, with D uncertain. CDR3 length equals 17 residues. CDR1 is SGHKS, CDR2 YYEKEE, per germline (reference sequence). V gave up 0 bases and J gave up 3 bases, with 15 bases separating them. The CDR3 DNA reads as TGTGCCAGCAGCTTGGCGGGGTCCCAGTGGGCTAATGAAAAACTGTTTTTT. It codes for CASSLAGSQWANEKLFF.

V usage is TRBV29-1 and J usage is TRBJ2-1, with TRBD1 matching 8 bases. The CDR3 length is 12 residues. The trim removed 4 bases at V and 6 bases at J, leaving 2 bases unmatched. Germline CDR1 is SQVTM and CDR2 is ANQGSEA. The CDR3 here is CSVVTGGNEQFF. The CDR3 DNA is TGCAGCGTTGTCACAGGGGGCAATGAGCAGTTCTTC.

The J gene is TRBJ2-3, the V gene TRBV7-8; 8 positions agree with TRBD2. V gave up 4 bases and J gave up 2 bases; unmatched junction bases: 8. Germline V gene data show CDR1 as SGHVS and CDR2 as FQNEAQ. CDR3 length: 16 amino acids. The CDR3 coding sequence is TGTGCCAGCAGCTATGCGGGGGGCCTATTCACAGATACGCAGTATTTT. It encodes CASSYAGGLFTDTQYF.

The V gene is TRBV19, the J gene TRBJ1-4; 8 bases agree with TRBD1. V lost 5 bases to trimming and J lost 6 bases; unmatched junction nucleotides: 5. The CDR3 consists of 14 residues. Per germline, CDR1 LNHDA and CDR2 SQIVND (reference sequence). CDR3 region: CASSSAGGDEKLFF. DNA for the CDR3: TGTGCCAGTAGTTCAGCAGGGGGCGATGAAAAACTGTTTTTT. The full variable domain, its missing parts supplied by reference TRBV19 and TRBJ1-4, is DGGITQSPKYLFRKEGQNVTLSCEQNLNHDAMYWYRQDPGQGLRLIYYSQIVNDFQKGDIAEGYSVSREKKESFPLTVTSAQKNPTAFYLCASSSAGGDEKLFFGSGTQLSVL.

This rearrangement joins TRBV5-1 to TRBJ1-6; maybe TRBD1 (6 bases). Germline V gives CDR1 SGHRS, CDR2 YFSETQ. Trimming pared 2 bases from V and 6 bases from J, leaving 9 bases between. The CDR3 runs to 14 residues. The CDR3 region is CASSFDRINSPLHF. CDR3 bases: TGCGCCAGCAGCTTCGACAGGATTAATTCACCCCTCCACTTT.

V usage is TRBV7-2 and J usage is TRBJ1-2, with a weak D call TRBD1 (5 bases). The CDR3 has 14 residues. Trimming shortened V by 0 bases and J by 4 bases, and 9 bases separated the two germline ends. The germline gives CDR1 SGHTA, CDR2 FQGNSA. CDR3 amino acids: CASSLAVDTYGYTF. The CDR3 DNA reads as TGTGCCAGCAGCTTAGCGGTGGACACCTATGGCTACACCTTC.

The chain uses TRBV19 and TRBJ1-1; 9 bases align to TRBD1. The CDR3 runs to 15 residues. J was trimmed by 7 bases and V by 3 bases; bases with no gene match: 9. Germline CDR1 reads LNHDA; CDR2 reads SQIVND (reference sequence). CDR3 in amino acids: CASSIITGGWGEAFF. The CDR3 region has the DNA TGTGCCAGTAGTATTATAACAGGGGGCTGGGGTGAAGCTTTCTTT.

This chain joins TRBV6-5 and TRBJ1-3, with TRBD1 identical over 9 bases. The germline CDR1 and CDR2 sequences are MNHEY and SVGAGI. The CDR3 covers 16 residues. With V trimmed by 8 bases and J by 0 bases, 8 bases remained unmatched. The CDR3 reads CASGYSTGGSGNTIYF. The CDR3 DNA reads as TGTGCCAGCGGCTACTCGACAGGGGGCTCTGGAAACACCATATATTTT.

This clone was counted a few times. The chain joins TRBV5-1 to TRBJ2-7; TRBD2 agrees at 14 bases. The CDR3 consists of 17 residues. Trimming at V came to 3 bases and at J to 1 base, leaving 6 bases not matched to a gene. Germline-derived CDR1 and CDR2 are SGHRS and YFSETQ. CDR3: CASSSAGLAGVSYEQYF. The CDR3 nucleotides read TGCGCCAGCAGCTCCGCGGGACTAGCGGGGGTGTCCTACGAGCAGTACTTC.

This clone was detected a few times. J is TRBJ2-2 and V is TRBV6-5; 10 nucleotides align to TRBD2. V shed 7 bases, J shed 8 bases, and the junction held 4 bases outside the gene matches. The CDR3 consists of 13 residues. From germline, CDR1 is MNHEY and CDR2 SVGAGI. This CDR3 reads CASMELAGGELFF. The DNA for the CDR3 is TGTGCCAGCATGGAACTAGCGGGAGGGGAGCTGTTTTTT.

The V call is TRBV5-1, the J call TRBJ2-7; 9 nucleotides match TRBD2. The CDR3 loop spans 15 amino acids. J was trimmed by 1 base and V by 4 bases; bases with no gene match: 6. From germline, CDR1 is SGHRS and CDR2 YFSETQ. The DNA of the CDR3 is TGCGCCAGCAGCAGGGGACTAGCATCGTCCTACGAGCAGTACTTC. Encoded protein: CASSRGLASSYEQYF.

The V gene is TRBV27, the J gene TRBJ2-3; 15 bases agree with TRBD2. J gave up 6 bases and V 4 bases, and 5 bases lay outside the gene matches. This CDR3 has 16 amino acids. CDR1 MNHEY and CDR2 SMNVEV come from the germline V gene (reference sequence). The CDR3 reads CASSSGTSGGFDTQYF. In DNA form, the CDR3 reads TGTGCCAGCAGTTCCGGGACTAGCGGGGGGTTTGATACGCAGTATTTT.

The chain combines TRBV25-1 with TRBJ1-1; D is unresolved. Germline V gene lookup returns CDR1 MGHDK and CDR2 SYGVNS. The V end was cut by 3 bases, the J end by 5 bases, with 10 bases between. The CDR3 covers 13 residues. The CDR3 coding sequence is TGTGCCAGCAGTGAGCTTGAGAGAACTGAAGCTTTCTTT. Its protein is CASSELERTEAFF.

The genes are TRBV9 and TRBJ2-5; no firm D call. The length of the CDR3 is 14 residues. CDR1 is SGDLS and CDR2 is YYNGEE in the germline V gene. The V and J ends lost 2 bases and 4 bases respectively, with 12 bases between them. Here the CDR3 DNA reads TGTGCCAGCAGCGTCGGTGACTTAGGAGAGACCCAGTACTTC. Its protein product is CASSVGDLGETQYF.

The chain links TRBV7-9 to TRBJ1-6; the D gene is possibly TRBD1 (6 bases). The CDR3 length is 16 residues. The ends were cut back, 2 bases at V and 7 bases at J, with 15 bases in the middle. In germline, CDR1 is SEHNR, CDR2 FQNEAQ (reference sequence). CDR3 DNA sequence: TGTGCCAGCAGCTTATGGTCAGGGGCGAGGAATTCACCCCTCCACTTT. This translates into CASSLWSGARNSPLHF. The full variable domain, with the rest looked up from reference TRBV7-9 and TRBJ1-6, is DTGVSQNPRHKITKRGQNVTFRCDPISEHNRLYWYRQTLGQGPEFLTYFQNEAQLEKSRLLSDRFSAERPKGSFSTLEIQRTEQGDSAMYLCASSLWSGARNSPLHFGNGTRLTVT.